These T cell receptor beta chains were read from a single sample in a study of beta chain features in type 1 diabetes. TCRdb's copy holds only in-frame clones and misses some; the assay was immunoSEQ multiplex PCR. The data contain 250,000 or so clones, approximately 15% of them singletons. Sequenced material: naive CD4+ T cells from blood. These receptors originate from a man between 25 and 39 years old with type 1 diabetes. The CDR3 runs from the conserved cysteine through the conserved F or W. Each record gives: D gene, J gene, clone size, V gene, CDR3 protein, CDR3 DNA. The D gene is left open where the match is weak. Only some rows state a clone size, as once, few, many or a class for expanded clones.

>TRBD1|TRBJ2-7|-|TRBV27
CASRGTGRGTYEQYF
TGTGCCAGCAGAGGGACAGGCCGAGGAACCTACGAGCAGTACTTC
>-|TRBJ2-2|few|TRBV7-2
CANINGTGFTGELFF
TGTGCCAATATCAACGGTACAGGCTTCACCGGGGAGCTGTTTTTT
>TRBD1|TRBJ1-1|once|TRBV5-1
CASSVDRAEAFF
TGCGCCAGCAGCGTCGACAGGGCTGAAGCTTTCTTT
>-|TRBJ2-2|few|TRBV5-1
CASSWSRGNTGELFF
TGCGCCAGCAGCTGGAGTCGGGGGAACACCGGGGAGCTGTTTTTT
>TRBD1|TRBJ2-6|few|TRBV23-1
CASSQWDRGLSGANVLTF
TGCGCCAGCAGTCAGTGGGACAGGGGTCTGTCCGGGGCCAACGTCCTGACTTTC
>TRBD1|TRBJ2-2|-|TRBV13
CASSRRDRDTGELFF
TGTGCCAGCAGCCGCCGGGACAGGGACACCGGGGAGCTGTTTTTT
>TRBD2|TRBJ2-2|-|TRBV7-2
CASSPGLGTGELFF
TGTGCCAGCAGCCCCGGACTAGGCACCGGGGAGCTGTTTTTT
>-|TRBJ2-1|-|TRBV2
CASSEAPRVGLRFF
TGTGCCAGCAGTGAAGCGCCCAGGGTTGGGCTGCGGTTCTTC
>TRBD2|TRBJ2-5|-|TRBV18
CASSPREGSQETQYF
TGTGCCAGCTCACCACGGGAGGGAAGTCAAGAGACCCAGTACTTC
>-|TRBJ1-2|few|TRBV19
CATHPFETSNYGYTF
TGTGCCACCCATCCTTTCGAGACTTCTAACTATGGCTACACCTTC
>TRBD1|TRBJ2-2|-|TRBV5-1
CASSLEGGNGELFF
TGCGCCAGCAGCTTGGAAGGGGGCAACGGGGAGCTGTTTTTT
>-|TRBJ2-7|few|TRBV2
CASSVDRWKQKQYF
TGTGCCAGCAGTGTAGACAGGTGGAAGCAGAAGCAGTACTTC
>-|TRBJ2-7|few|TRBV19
CASSTRGYEQYF
TGTGCCAGTAGTACCAGGGGCTACGAGCAGTACTTC
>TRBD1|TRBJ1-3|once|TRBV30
CAWSRTGNSGNTIYF
TGTGCCTGGAGTCGGACAGGCAACTCTGGAAACACCATATATTTT
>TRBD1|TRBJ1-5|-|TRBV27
CASSYGQGSQPQHF
TGTGCCAGCAGTTACGGACAGGGGAGTCAGCCCCAGCATTTT
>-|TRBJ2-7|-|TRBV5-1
CASSLGDSLTYEQYF
TGCGCCAGCAGCTTGGGTGACAGCCTAACATACGAGCAGTACTTC
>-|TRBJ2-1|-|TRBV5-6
CASSLAGEQFF
TGTGCCAGCAGCTTGGCGGGGGAGCAGTTCTTC
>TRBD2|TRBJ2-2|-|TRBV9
CASSNLAGGPTGELFF
TGTGCCAGCAGTAATCTAGCGGGGGGGCCTACCGGGGAGCTGTTTTTT
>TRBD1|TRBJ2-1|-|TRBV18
CASSEDRVDEQFF
TGTGCCAGCTCAGAGGACAGGGTGGATGAGCAGTTCTTC
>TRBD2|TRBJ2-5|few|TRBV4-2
CASSQVISGAGETQYF
TGTGCCAGCAGCCAAGTAATTAGCGGGGCAGGGGAGACCCAGTACTTC
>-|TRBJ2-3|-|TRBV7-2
CASTSTDTQYF
TGTGCCAGCACTAGCACAGATACGCAGTATTTT
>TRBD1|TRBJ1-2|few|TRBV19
CASTGTGNYGYTF
TGTGCCAGTACCGGGACAGGGAACTATGGCTACACCTTC
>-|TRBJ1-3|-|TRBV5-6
CASSLGQHSGNTIYF
TGTGCCAGCAGCTTGGGACAGCACTCTGGAAACACCATATATTTT
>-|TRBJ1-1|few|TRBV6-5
CATGGEKLGTEAFF
TGTGCCACCGGGGGGGAGAAGTTGGGCACTGAAGCTTTCTTT
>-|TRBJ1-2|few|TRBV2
CASTERGWGYTF
TGTGCCAGCACCGAGCGGGGATGGGGCTACACCTTC
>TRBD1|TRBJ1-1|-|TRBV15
CATSRGGTGRNTEAFF
TGTGCCACCAGCAGAGGTGGGACAGGGCGAAACACTGAAGCTTTCTTT
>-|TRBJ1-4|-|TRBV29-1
CSVRGGDEKLFF
TGCAGCGTTAGAGGGGGGGACGAAAAACTGTTTTTT
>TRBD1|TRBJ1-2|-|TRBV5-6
CASSYGTAYGYTF
TGTGCCAGCAGCTATGGGACAGCCTATGGCTACACCTTC
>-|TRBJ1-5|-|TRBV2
CASTLGISNQPQHF
TGTGCCAGCACCCTAGGCATAAGCAATCAGCCCCAGCATTTT
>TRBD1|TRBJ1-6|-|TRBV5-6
CASSGKGQGRNSPLHF
TGTGCCAGCAGCGGAAAAGGACAGGGGCGAAATTCACCCCTCCACTTT
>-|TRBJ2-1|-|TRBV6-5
CATSGLNEQFF
TGTGCCACCTCGGGGTTGAATGAGCAGTTCTTC
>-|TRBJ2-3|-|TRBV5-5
CASSAVRRGASTDTQYF
TGTGCCAGCAGCGCTGTTCGGCGCGGAGCCAGCACAGATACGCAGTATTTT
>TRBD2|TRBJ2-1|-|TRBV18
CASSQNSGGRVGEQFF
TGTGCCAGCTCTCAAAATAGCGGGGGGCGAGTAGGTGAGCAGTTCTTC
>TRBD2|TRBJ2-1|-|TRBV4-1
CASSQDHVASGIPNEQFF
TGCGCCAGCAGCCAAGATCACGTAGCTAGCGGGATTCCAAATGAGCAGTTCTTC
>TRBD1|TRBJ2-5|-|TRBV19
CASSRDRQETQYF
TGTGCCAGTAGCCGGGACAGACAAGAGACCCAGTACTTC